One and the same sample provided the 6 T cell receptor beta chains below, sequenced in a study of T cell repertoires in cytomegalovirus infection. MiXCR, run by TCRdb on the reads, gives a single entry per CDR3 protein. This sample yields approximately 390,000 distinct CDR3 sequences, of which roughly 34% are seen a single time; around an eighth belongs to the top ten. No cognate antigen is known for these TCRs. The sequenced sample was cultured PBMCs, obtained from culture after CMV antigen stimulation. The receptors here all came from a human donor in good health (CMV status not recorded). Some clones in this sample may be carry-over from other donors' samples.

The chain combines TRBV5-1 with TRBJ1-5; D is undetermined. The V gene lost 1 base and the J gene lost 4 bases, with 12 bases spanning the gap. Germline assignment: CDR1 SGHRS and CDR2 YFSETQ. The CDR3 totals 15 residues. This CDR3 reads CASSLSWGGNQPQHF. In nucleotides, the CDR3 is TGCGCCAGCAGCTTGTCCTGGGGAGGGAATCAGCCCCAGCATTTT.

The CDR3 loop reads CASSEIAGGSWTGELFF. DNA for the CDR3: TGTGCCAGCAGTGAAATAGCGGGAGGCTCCTGGACCGGGGAGCTGTTTTTT. This chain links TRBV2 with TRBJ2-2; 10 nucleotides match TRBD2. Looked up from germline, CDR1 is SNHLY and CDR2 is FYNNEI. The CDR3 loop spans 17 amino acids. The junction had 8 bases not matched to a gene; V was cut back by 2 bases and J by 5 bases.

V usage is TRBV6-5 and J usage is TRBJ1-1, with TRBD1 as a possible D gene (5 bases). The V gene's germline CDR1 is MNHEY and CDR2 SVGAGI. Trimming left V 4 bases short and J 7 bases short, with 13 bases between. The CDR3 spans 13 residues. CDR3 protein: CASSWQGLGEAFF. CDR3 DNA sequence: TGTGCCAGCAGTTGGCAGGGTCTCGGTGAAGCTTTCTTT.

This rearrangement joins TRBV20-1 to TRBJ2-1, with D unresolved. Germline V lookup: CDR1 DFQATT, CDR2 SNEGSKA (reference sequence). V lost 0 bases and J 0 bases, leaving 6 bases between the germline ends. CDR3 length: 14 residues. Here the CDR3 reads CSARDQLSYNEQFF. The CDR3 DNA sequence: TGCAGTGCTAGAGACCAGCTCTCCTACAATGAGCAGTTCTTC.

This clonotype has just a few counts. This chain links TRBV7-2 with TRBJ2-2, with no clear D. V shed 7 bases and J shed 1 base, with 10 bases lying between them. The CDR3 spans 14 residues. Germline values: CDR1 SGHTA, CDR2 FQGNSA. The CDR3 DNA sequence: TGTGCCAGCACTGGGGTCCGGAACACCGGGGAGCTGTTTTTT. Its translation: CASTGVRNTGELFF.

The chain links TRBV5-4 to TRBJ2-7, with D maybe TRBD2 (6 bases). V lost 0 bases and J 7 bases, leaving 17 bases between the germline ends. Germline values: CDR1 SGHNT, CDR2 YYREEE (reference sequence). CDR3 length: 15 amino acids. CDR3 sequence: CASSLGGGGAGEQYV. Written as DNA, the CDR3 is TGTGCCAGCAGCTTGGGCGGCGGCGGGGCAGGAGAGCAGTACGTC.